What follows is one T cell receptor beta chain and its context. Source study methods: How many nucleated cells were present was estimated from reference gene primer amplification. Assay: immunoSEQ multiplex PCR; the TCRdb copy retains only in-frame clones and omits some. That table gives V, J and clone size, and the DNA gave D and trimming. The sample has under 250,000 clones; 80% are singletons. This sample is part of a study of blood T cell repertoires in COVID-19. Study information: Sites in the United States, Italy and Spain provided acute and convalescent COVID-19 samples.

CDR1 is SGHAT and CDR2 is FQDESV in the germline V gene (reference sequence). Trimming left V 3 bases short and J 5 bases short, with 10 bases between. This CDR3 contains 13 residues. The chain combines TRBV11-1 with TRBJ2-5; D not certain. The sequence derives from a human donor in a cohort sampled during active COVID-19. Material for sequencing was peripheral blood. CDR3 sequence reads: CASSFGSPETQYF. DNA of the CDR3: TGTGCCAGCAGCTTCGGGTCCCCGGAGACCCAGTACTTC.